The clone carrying this T cell receptor (beta chain) was recorded a few times. Its antigen is unidentified. TCRdb re-analysed the 5' RACE reads in MiXCR, keeping a single row per CDR3 protein. Of 300,000 or so distinct CDR3 sequences listed, roughly 8.7% are singletons. Trimming took 5 bases from V and 5 from J; bases not matched to a gene: 5. Germline CDR1 is DFQATT and CDR2 is SNEGSKA (reference sequence). The CDR3 contains 13 residues. The sample originates from a study of T cells after yellow fever vaccination. General observations from the study: It was the secondary response that reached its peak faster, day 5 versus 15, but it was weaker. FACS-sorted repertoires could contain abundant clonotypes contaminating from the bulk population.

The chain joins TRBV20-1 to TRBJ2-5; 10 bases are a match to TRBD1. This material consisted of CD4+ T cells sorted from PBMCs, taken 5 days after the yellow fever booster vaccination. The sequence came from a man between 18 and 29 years old who received the YFV17D yellow fever vaccine. The CDR3 sequence: CSADRDRGETQYF. The CDR3 DNA sequence: TGCAGTGCTGACCGGGACAGGGGTGAGACCCAGTACTTC.